The present T cell receptor beta chain was sequenced within a study of blood T cells in healthy people across ages. A single count supports this clonotype. With a J-beta primer mix and a sample-barcoded 5' primer, a second PCR ran roughly 7 to 11 cycles. MiXCR was run by TCRdb on the 5' RACE reads, yielding one entry per CDR3 protein. The data show over 600,000 distinct CDR3 sequences, with roughly two fifths seen just once and about 32% held by the top ten. The CDR3 runs to 16 residues. With 4 bases clipped from V and 4 bases from J, the junction kept 12 bases outside the gene matches. Per germline, CDR1 MNHEY and CDR2 SVGAGI. Peripheral blood was drawn, around 9.5 milliliters per donor.

This clonotype was sampled from an older man in good health. The sample was blood. This sequence joins TRBV6-5 and TRBJ1-1; TRBD1 matches 7 bases. Here the CDR3 reads CASSWGRGGASTEAFF. In nucleotides, the CDR3 is TGTGCCAGCAGTTGGGGGAGAGGGGGCGCGAGCACTGAAGCTTTCTTT.